The 2 T cell receptor beta chains given below trace back to one sample, sequenced in a study of T-cell reconstitution after alpha-beta-depleted transplantation in children. It was with unique molecular identifiers that the TCRbeta library was prepared. TCRdb analysed the PCR reads with MiXCR anew, one entry per CDR3 protein. The sample comprises around 400,000 distinct CDR3 sequences, 20% of which are singletons, and 3.8% rests with the top ten. The sequences come from PBMCs from the stem cell graft donor, collected from the stem cell graft. The receptors originated from a human donor who donated a stem cell graft to a child with acute myeloid leukemia.

The V and J genes are TRBV29-1 and TRBJ1-1; D gene ambiguous. This CDR3 has 13 residues. Trimming pared 6 bases from V and 0 bases from J, leaving 11 bases between. CDR1 and CDR2 from the germline V gene are SQVTM and ANQGSEA. The CDR3 loop reads CSVRVGMNTEAFF. Here the CDR3 DNA reads TGCAGCGTCCGGGTAGGAATGAACACTGAAGCTTTCTTT.

This rearrangement joins TRBV6-2 or TRBV6-3 to TRBJ2-2; D remains ambiguous. This CDR3 spans 14 amino acids. Germline V gene lookup returns CDR1 MNHEY and CDR2 SVGEGT. Between the trimmed V and J ends, which lost 6 bases and 0 bases, there was a span of 8 bases. For the CDR3, the DNA is TGTGCCAGCAGACGGGTAGCGAACACCGGGGAGCTGTTTTTT. It yields the protein CASRRVANTGELFF.